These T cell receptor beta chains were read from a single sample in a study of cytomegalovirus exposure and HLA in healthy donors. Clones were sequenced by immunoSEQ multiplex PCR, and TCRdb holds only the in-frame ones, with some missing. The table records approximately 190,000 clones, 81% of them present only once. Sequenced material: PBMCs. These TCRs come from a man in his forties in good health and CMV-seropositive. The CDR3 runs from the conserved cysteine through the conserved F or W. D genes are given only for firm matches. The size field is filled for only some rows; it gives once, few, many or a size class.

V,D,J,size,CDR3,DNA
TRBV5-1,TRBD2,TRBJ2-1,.,CASSQYRLAGGPDEQFF,TGCGCCAGCAGTCAATACAGACTAGCGGGGGGGCCCGATGAGCAGTTCTTC
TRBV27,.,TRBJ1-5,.,CASSPTGQPQHF,TGTGCCAGCAGTCCGACCGGGCAGCCCCAGCATTTT
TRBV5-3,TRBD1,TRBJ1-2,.,CARAPQSGQGALGYTF,TGTGCCAGAGCACCACAGTCGGGACAGGGGGCTTTAGGCTACACCTTC
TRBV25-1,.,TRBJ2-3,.,CASRQGGTQYF,TGTGCCAGCAGGCAGGGGGGTACGCAGTATTTT
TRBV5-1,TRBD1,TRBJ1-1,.,CASSQDRGLNTEAFF,TGCGCCAGCAGCCAGGACAGGGGCCTGAACACTGAAGCTTTCTTT
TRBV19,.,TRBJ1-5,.,CASSQAGNQPQHF,TGTGCCAGTAGTCAGGCAGGGAATCAGCCCCAGCATTTT
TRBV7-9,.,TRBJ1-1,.,CASSLGSLNTEAFF,TGTGCCAGCAGCCTGGGCAGTTTGAACACTGAAGCTTTCTTT
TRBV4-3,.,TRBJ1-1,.,CASSQDQQGLTEAFF,TGCGCCAGCAGCCAAGATCAACAGGGTTTGACTGAAGCTTTCTTT
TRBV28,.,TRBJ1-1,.,CASGFRSFEAFF,TGTGCCAGCGGTTTTCGGTCCTTTGAAGCTTTCTTT
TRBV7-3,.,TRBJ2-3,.,CASSPSGGTSDTQYF,TGTGCCAGCAGCCCCTCGGGGGGCACATCAGATACGCAGTATTTT
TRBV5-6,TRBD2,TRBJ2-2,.,CASSLEVSGQTGELFF,TGTGCCAGCAGCTTGGAAGTTAGCGGGCAGACCGGGGAGCTGTTTTTT
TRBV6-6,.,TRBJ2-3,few,CASSNPGFGQYF,TGTGCCAGCAGCAATCCAGGGTTTGGGCAGTATTTT
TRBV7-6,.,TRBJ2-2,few,CASSLRLTGELFF,TGTGCCAGCAGCTTACGTTTGACCGGGGAGCTGTTTTTT
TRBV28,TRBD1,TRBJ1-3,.,CASSSTGPGNTIYF,TGTGCCAGCAGTTCGACAGGGCCGGGAAACACCATATATTTT
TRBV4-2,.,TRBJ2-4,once,CASSHFLGLENIQYF,TGTGCCAGCAGCCATTTCCTGGGACTGGAAAACATTCAGTACTTC
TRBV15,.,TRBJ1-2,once,CATSWGEGYGYTF,TGTGCCACCAGCTGGGGGGAGGGCTATGGCTACACCTTC
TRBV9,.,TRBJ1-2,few,CASSPHVGGYGYTF,TGTGCCAGCAGCCCCCATGTGGGGGGCTATGGCTACACCTTC
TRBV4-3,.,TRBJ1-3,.,CASSQVWGTSSGNTIYF,TGCGCCAGCAGCCAAGTTTGGGGCACGAGCTCTGGAAACACCATATATTTT
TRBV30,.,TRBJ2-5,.,CAWSGQSKETQYF,TGTGCCTGGAGTGGTCAGTCAAAAGAGACCCAGTACTTC
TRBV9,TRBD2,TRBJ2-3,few,CASSPLAGGSTDTQYF,TGTGCCAGCAGCCCCTTAGCGGGAGGATCGACAGATACGCAGTATTTT
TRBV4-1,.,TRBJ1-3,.,CASSQGLPAFVGGGNTIYF,TGCGCCAGCAGCCAAGGACTACCGGCTTTCGTTGGAGGTGGAAACACCATATATTTT
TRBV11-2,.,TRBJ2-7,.,CASSIPGKNAYEQYF,TGTGCCAGCAGCATACCAGGAAAAAACGCCTACGAGCAGTACTTC
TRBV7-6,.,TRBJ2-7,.,CASSPDSFTYEQYF,TGTGCCAGCAGCCCGGACAGTTTTACCTACGAGCAGTACTTC
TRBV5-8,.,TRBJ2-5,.,CASSLGEYQEAQYF,TGTGCCAGCAGCTTGGGAGAGTACCAAGAGGCCCAGTACTTC
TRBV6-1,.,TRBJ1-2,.,CASSEASWGVGGYTF,TGTGCCAGCAGTGAAGCTTCTTGGGGGGTTGGGGGCTACACCTTC
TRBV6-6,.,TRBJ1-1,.,CASRLTLNTEAFF,TGTGCCAGCAGACTGACACTTAACACTGAAGCTTTCTTT
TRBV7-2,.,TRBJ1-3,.,CASSLAGAAGNTIYF,TGTGCCAGCAGCTTAGCGGGGGCAGCGGGAAACACCATATATTTT
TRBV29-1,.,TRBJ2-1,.,CSVPRAGPQSSSEQFF,TGCAGCGTTCCGAGGGCGGGACCCCAGTCTTCCAGTGAGCAGTTCTTC
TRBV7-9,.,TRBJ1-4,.,CASSRGGINEKLFF,TGTGCCAGCAGCCGGGGGGGCATTAATGAAAAACTGTTTTTT
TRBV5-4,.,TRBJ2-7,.,CASSLGASAREQYF,TGTGCCAGCAGCTTGGGGGCTAGCGCGCGCGAGCAGTACTTC
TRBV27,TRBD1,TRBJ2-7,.,CASSPIRAGGDHEQYF,TGTGCCAGCAGCCCCATTAGGGCAGGGGGCGACCACGAGCAGTACTTC
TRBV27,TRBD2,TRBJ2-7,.,CASSLWASGVSYEQYF,TGTGCCAGCAGTTTATGGGCTAGCGGGGTCTCCTACGAGCAGTACTTC
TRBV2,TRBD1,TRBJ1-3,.,CASRVGTAGNTIYF,TGTGCCAGCAGAGTCGGGACAGCTGGAAACACCATATATTTT
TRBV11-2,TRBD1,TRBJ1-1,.,CASSPWTGNTEAFF,TGTGCCAGCAGCCCCTGGACAGGGAACACTGAAGCTTTCTTT
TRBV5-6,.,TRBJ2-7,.,CASSPVDSYEQYF,TGTGCCAGCAGCCCCGTGGACAGCTACGAGCAGTACTTC
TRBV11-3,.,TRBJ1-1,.,CASSFLWNTEAFF,TGTGCCAGCAGCTTTCTCTGGAACACTGAAGCTTTCTTT